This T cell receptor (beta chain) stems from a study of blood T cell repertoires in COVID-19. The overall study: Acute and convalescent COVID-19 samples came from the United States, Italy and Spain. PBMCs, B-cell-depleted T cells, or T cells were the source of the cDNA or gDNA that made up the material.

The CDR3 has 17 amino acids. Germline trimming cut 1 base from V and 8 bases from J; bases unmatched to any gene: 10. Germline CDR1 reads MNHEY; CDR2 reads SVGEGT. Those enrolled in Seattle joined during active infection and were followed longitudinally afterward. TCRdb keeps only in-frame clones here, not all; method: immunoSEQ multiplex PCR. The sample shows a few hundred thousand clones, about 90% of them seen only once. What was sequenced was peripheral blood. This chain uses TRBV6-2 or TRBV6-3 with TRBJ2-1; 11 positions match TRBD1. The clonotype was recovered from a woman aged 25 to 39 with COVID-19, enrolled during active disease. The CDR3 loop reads CASSYLAGQGDVYEQFF. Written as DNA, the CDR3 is TGTGCCAGCAGTTACTTGGCGGGACAGGGGGATGTCTATGAGCAGTTCTTC.